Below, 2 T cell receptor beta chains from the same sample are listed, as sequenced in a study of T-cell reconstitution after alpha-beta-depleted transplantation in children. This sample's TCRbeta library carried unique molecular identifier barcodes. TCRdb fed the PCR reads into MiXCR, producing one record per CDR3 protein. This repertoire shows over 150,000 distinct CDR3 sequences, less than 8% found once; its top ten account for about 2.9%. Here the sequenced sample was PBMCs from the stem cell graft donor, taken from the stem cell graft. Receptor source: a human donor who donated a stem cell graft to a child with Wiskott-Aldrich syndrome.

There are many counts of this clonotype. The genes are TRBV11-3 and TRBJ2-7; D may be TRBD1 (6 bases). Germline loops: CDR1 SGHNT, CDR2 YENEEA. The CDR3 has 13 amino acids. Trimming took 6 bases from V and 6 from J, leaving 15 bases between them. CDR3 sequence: CASSVQGSAEQYF. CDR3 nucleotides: TGTGCCAGCAGTGTACAGGGCTCGGCCGAGCAGTACTTC.

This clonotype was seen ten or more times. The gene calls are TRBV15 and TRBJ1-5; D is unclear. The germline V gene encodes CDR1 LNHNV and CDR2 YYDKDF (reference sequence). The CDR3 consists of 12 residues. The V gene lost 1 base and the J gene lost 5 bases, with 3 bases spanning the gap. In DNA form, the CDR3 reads TGTGCCACCAGCAGAGTGGATCAGCCCCAGCATTTT. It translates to CATSRVDQPQHF.